The 21 T cell receptor beta chains in this list originate from one sample, sequenced in a study of OX40 agonist ivuxolimab in advanced cancers. The repertoire was sequenced with immunoSEQ multiplex PCR; TCRdb's copy has only in-frame clones and lacks some. This sample has roughly 41,000 clones; almost 80% occur once, and the top ten carry around 20%. The material was CD4+ or CD8+ T cells sorted from blood, obtained in a trial of the OX40 agonist ivuxolimab. Source of these receptors: an adult with an advanced solid tumor such as melanoma, head and neck, liver or kidney cancer.

This chain joins TRBV6-5 and TRBJ2-7; D gene unclear. CDR1 is MNHEY, CDR2 SVGAGI, per germline. The CDR3 is made up of 13 amino acids. Trimming stripped 5 bases from V and 1 base from J, with 9 bases between. CDR3 sequence: CASSDPGSYEQYF. CDR3 nucleotide sequence: TGTGCCAGCAGTGACCCGGGTTCCTACGAGCAGTACTTC.

This sequence joins TRBV6-5 and TRBJ2-7; D is unresolved. The CDR3 is 12 residues long. The V and J ends lost 4 bases and 4 bases respectively, with 8 bases between them. Germline assignment: CDR1 MNHEY and CDR2 SVGAGI. DNA of the CDR3: TGTGCCAGCAGTTTACGAAGGTACGAGCAGTACTTC. Protein sequence: CASSLRRYEQYF.

This clone was picked up one time. This rearrangement joins TRBV14 to TRBJ2-7; 8 nucleotides align to TRBD2. The germline V gene encodes CDR1 SGHDN and CDR2 FVKESK. This CDR3 spans 15 amino acids. V was pared by 7 bases and J by 5 bases, with 13 bases of the junction left unmatched. DNA for the CDR3: TGTGCCAGCACCACGTCCACGGGGGGGATCCACGAGCAGTACTTC. Translation: CASTTSTGGIHEQYF. The complete variable domain, with remaining parts taken from reference TRBV14 and TRBJ2-7, reads EAGVTQFPSHSVIEKGQTVTLRCDPISGHDNLYWYRRVMGKEIKFLLHFVKESKQDESGMPNNRFLAERTGGTYSTLKVQPAELEDSGVYFCASTTSTGGIHEQYFGPGTRLTVT.

The V and J genes are TRBV15 and TRBJ1-1, with TRBD1 matching over 7 bases. The V gene's germline CDR1 is LNHNV and CDR2 YYDKDF (reference sequence). The J segment lost 5 bases and the V segment lost 3 bases, leaving 9 bases of the junction unmatched. This CDR3 has 15 amino acids. The CDR3 DNA reads TGTGCCACCAGCAGCAAGAGACAGGGCGGTACTGAAGCTTTCTTT. This codes for CATSSKRQGGTEAFF. Looking up the rest from reference TRBV15 and TRBJ1-1 gives the full variable domain: DAMVIQNPRYQVTQFGKPVTLSCSQTLNHNVMYWYQQKSSQAPKLLFHYYDKDFNNEADTPDNFQSRRPNTSFCFLDIRSPGLGDTAMYLCATSSKRQGGTEAFFGQGTRLTVV.

The J gene is TRBJ2-3, the V gene TRBV5-4; TRBD2 matches at 13 bases. V dropped 0 bases and J dropped 5; count of bases not matched to a gene: 6. Germline V CDR1 and CDR2: SGHNT, YYREEE (reference sequence). The CDR3 totals 17 residues. The CDR3 sequence: CASSLELAGGPGDTQYF. CDR3 nucleotide sequence: TGTGCCAGCAGCTTGGAACTAGCGGGGGGGCCTGGAGATACGCAGTATTTT.

The chain is built from TRBV28 and TRBJ2-3, with 12 bases fitting TRBD1. The germline V gene has CDR1 MDHEN and CDR2 SYDVKM. J was trimmed by 8 bases and V by 4 bases; bases with no gene match: 13. The length of the CDR3 is 17 residues. CDR3 in amino acids: CASSSLGQGASFSTQYF. DNA for the CDR3: TGTGCCAGCAGTTCATTGGGACAGGGGGCGTCATTTAGTACGCAGTATTTT.

This clone was found once. The chain is built from TRBV4-3 and TRBJ2-2; 11 bases align to TRBD2. Germline values: CDR1 LGHNA, CDR2 YSLEER. V lost 4 bases, J lost 0 bases, and 4 bases stayed unmatched. This CDR3 comprises 17 residues. The CDR3 region is CASSRFSGGANTGELFF. The CDR3 region has the DNA TGCGCCAGCAGCCGGTTTAGCGGGGGGGCGAACACCGGGGAGCTGTTTTTT.

The V and J genes are TRBV4-3 and TRBJ1-2; no clear D gene. Germline lookup yields CDR1 LGHNA and CDR2 YSLEER. V lost 5 bases and J lost 5, with 15 bases in between. There are 14 residues in the CDR3. The CDR3 bases are TGCGCCAGCAGCGCCTCGGGGATAGGGTATGGCTACACCTTC. The encoded protein is CASSASGIGYGYTF.

The chain combines TRBV14 with TRBJ2-6, with 7 bases fitting TRBD1. The CDR3 covers 16 residues. The trim removed 6 bases at V and 2 bases at J, leaving 7 bases unmatched. The V gene's germline CDR1 is SGHDN and CDR2 FVKESK. The CDR3 here is CASSRTGRPGANVLTF. The CDR3 DNA follows: TGTGCCAGCAGTCGGACAGGTCGCCCTGGGGCCAACGTCCTGACTTTC.

In DNA form, the CDR3 reads TGTGCCAGCAGCGCGGGACACGGGAGGACCGGGGAGCTGTTTTTT. Protein sequence: CASSAGHGRTGELFF. The gene calls are TRBV7-3 and TRBJ2-2, with D possibly TRBD2 on 7 matching bases. Germline V gene data show CDR1 as SGHTA and CDR2 as FQGTGA. There are 15 residues in the CDR3. Between the trimmed V and J ends, which lost 5 bases and 5 bases, there was a span of 15 bases.

The chain uses TRBV7-2 and TRBJ1-2; D unclear. Germline V gene data show CDR1 as SGHTA and CDR2 as FQGNSA. The length of the CDR3 is 13 residues. The V and J ends lost 4 bases and 2 bases respectively, with 8 bases between them. The CDR3 DNA is TGTGCCAGCAGCTCCCGAGGGAACTATGGCTACACCTTC. This sequence encodes CASSSRGNYGYTF.

V usage is TRBV5-1 and J usage is TRBJ2-7, with no clear D. CDR1 is SGHRS, CDR2 YFSETQ, per germline. The CDR3 totals 13 residues. V was clipped by 0 bases and J by 1 base, with 5 bases between them. In DNA, the CDR3 is TGCGCCAGCAGCTTGGCTCCTTCCTACGAGCAGTACTTC. Protein product: CASSLAPSYEQYF.

The sample holds a few counts of this clone. The genes are TRBV7-3 and TRBJ2-3; D might be TRBD1 or TRBD2, each matching 6 bases. The CDR3 spans 16 residues. Trimming removed 4 bases from V and 5 bases from J, with 19 bases in between. Germline assignment: CDR1 SGHTA and CDR2 FQGTGA. CDR3 residues: CASSSRGGRRGDTQYF. The CDR3 DNA reads as TGTGCCAGCAGCTCCAGGGGTGGGAGGAGGGGAGATACGCAGTATTTT.

This clone came up a few times. The genes are TRBV7-6 and TRBJ2-7; perhaps TRBD1 as D (6 bases). V shed 1 base and J shed 6 bases, with 10 bases lying between them. CDR1 is SGHVS, CDR2 FNYEAQ, per germline. This CDR3 is 13 amino acids long. CDR3 residues: CASSLVTGSEQYF. The DNA of the CDR3 is TGTGCCAGCAGCTTAGTAACAGGGAGCGAGCAGTACTTC.

The chain carries TRBV27 and TRBJ1-2; a possible D gene is TRBD1 (6 bases). Germline V lookup: CDR1 MNHEY, CDR2 SMNVEV (reference sequence). The CDR3 consists of 14 residues. Trimming pared 8 bases from V and 6 bases from J, leaving 19 bases between. DNA of the CDR3: TGTGCCAGCGGAGCGGGGGGCAGGGGTGATGGCTACACCTTC. Translation gives CASGAGGRGDGYTF.

This chain connects TRBV7-2 to TRBJ1-2; D gene unclear. The germline V and J ends were trimmed by 0 bases and 2 bases, with 10 bases remaining between them. The CDR3 is 15 residues long. Germline V lookup: CDR1 SGHTA, CDR2 FQGNSA. In DNA, the CDR3 is TGTGCCAGCAGCTTAGCGGGCAAGAAGAACTATGGCTACACCTTC. Protein sequence: CASSLAGKKNYGYTF. Full variable domain (rest looked up from reference TRBV7-2 and TRBJ1-2): GAGVSQSPSNKVTEKGKDVELRCDPISGHTALYWYRQSLGQGLEFLIYFQGNSAPDKSGLPSDRFSAERTGGSVSTLTIQRTQQEDSAVYLCASSLAGKKNYGYTFGSGTRLTVV.

V and J are TRBV28 and TRBJ2-7, with D tentatively TRBD1 or TRBD2 (5 bases each). Trimming left V 6 bases short and J 0 bases short, with 18 bases between. Germline V gene data show CDR1 as MDHEN and CDR2 as SYDVKM. The length of the CDR3 is 16 residues. The CDR3 DNA follows: TGTGCCAGCAGCCTTACCGGGACGCAGAGCTCCTACGAGCAGTACTTC. It translates to CASSLTGTQSSYEQYF.

This chain links TRBV9 with TRBJ1-2; a weak D match, TRBD1 (6 bases). Looked up from germline, CDR1 is SGDLS and CDR2 is YYNGEE. The CDR3 spans 15 residues. Trimming removed 3 bases from V and 2 bases from J, with 14 bases in between. The CDR3 loop is CASSAPGTTNYGYTF. CDR3 DNA sequence: TGTGCCAGCAGCGCCCCCGGGACAACGAACTATGGCTACACCTTC.

Concerning this clone itself: The junction departs from the called germline gene at one end, perhaps through a read error. The chain recombines TRBV7-7 with TRBJ2-1; no clear D gene. The CDR3 sequence is 13 residues long. In germline, CDR1 is SSHAT, CDR2 FNYEAQ (reference sequence). CDR3 sequence: CASSQSRSHEQFF. The CDR3, as DNA: TGTGCTAGCAGCCAGAGTCGAAGCCATGAGCAGTTCTTC.

This chain links TRBV4-3 with TRBJ1-3, with D perhaps matching TRBD1 (6 bases). The CDR3 extends over 16 amino acids. Germline V gene data show CDR1 as LGHNA and CDR2 as YSLEER. Trimming took 1 base from V and 2 from J, leaving 12 bases between them. The CDR3 nucleotides read TGCGCCAGCAGCCAAGGATACAGGGCGCCTGGAAACACCATATATTTT. This sequence encodes CASSQGYRAPGNTIYF.

The rearrangement joins TRBV5-1 to TRBJ1-6; TRBD1 might be the D (6 bases). The ends were cut back, 4 bases at V and 6 bases at J, with 17 bases in the middle. Germline lookup yields CDR1 SGHRS and CDR2 YFSETQ. The CDR3 is 16 amino acids. The CDR3: CASSVGAGASNSPLHF. The DNA for the CDR3 is TGCGCCAGCAGCGTGGGGGCAGGGGCAAGTAATTCACCCCTCCACTTT.